This entry features one T cell receptor (beta chain) sequence. Its specificity is unknown. Investigators took around 10 milliliters of peripheral blood from every donor. Trimming removed 4 bases from V and 6 bases from J; junction bases left unmatched: 13. The CDR3 runs 16 residues. CDR1 and CDR2 from the germline V gene are SGDLS and YYNGEE. This record comes from a study of blood T cells in healthy people across ages. Findings of the study overall: The fall in TCR beta diversity per million T cells was roughly linear with age. Relative to aged donors, long-lived donors carried more naive CD4+ cells and displayed higher diversity.

Then a second PCR, running roughly 6 to 11 cycles, was carried out with a sample-barcoded 5' primer and a J-beta primer mix. The yield of each sample was at least 2.5 million CDR3-containing paired-end reads. A single record per CDR3 protein comes from TCRdb applying MiXCR to the 5' RACE reads. The data show about 1.8 million distinct CDR3 sequences, about 50% seen once. This TCR was recovered from a woman aged 40 to 50 in good health. Sequencing was done on a sample of blood. The chain combines TRBV9 with TRBJ2-3; TRBD2 aligns across 8 bases. The CDR3 region has the DNA TGTGCCAGCAGCATCTTAACGGGGGGGAGGATGGATACGCAGTATTTT. Its protein is CASSILTGGRMDTQYF.